The clone carrying this TCR beta chain was observed a handful of times. What it recognizes is unknown. This CDR3 is built from 14 residues. V lost 3 bases to trimming and J lost 3 bases, with 12 bases between them. TCRdb redid the calling of the RT-PCR reads with MiXCR, one entry per CDR3 protein. Of about 700,000 distinct CDR3 sequences listed, about 14% are singletons. This specimen belongs to a study of response to subunit inactivated influenza vaccine. General study results and limits: Only a handful of new T cells, the authors suggested, are recruited with each seasonal influenza vaccination.

This clonotype was sampled from a man aged 50-59 years who received an inactivated influenza vaccine. The sequencing used PBMCs from blood, collected about 14 days before vaccination. This rearrangement joins TRBV12-3 or TRBV12-4 to TRBJ2-7; D may be TRBD2 (5 bases). The chain's CDR3 is CASSFEGIYYEQYF. CDR3 DNA: TGTGCCAGCAGTTTTGAGGGAATTTACTACGAGCAGTACTTC.